This record concerns one TCR beta chain sequence. Its specific antigen is unknown. It has no much larger one-base neighbor in the sample; base qualities were not kept. The immunoSEQ Assay, a bias-controlled multiplex PCR, was used to amplify TCRbeta CDR3 regions from genomic DNA. The original pipeline was this. Nucleated cell counts per sample were estimated from amplification of reference gene primers within the assay. To quantify the absolute abundance of each unique TCRbeta CDR3 rearrangement, sequence reads were collapsed and filtered. For each sample, productive Simpson clonality was calculated as the square root of Simpson's diversity index over productive rearrangements. TCRdb mirrors the immuneACCESS table, restricted to in-frame sequences. Some clones are absent from its copies; in checked studies, under half trace to an unresolved V gene, and the reason for the others is unknown. Clonal size and the V and J genes are those of that table, whereas D and trimming came from the DNA. For this sample the table gives around 100,000 clones, of which over 75% were detected only once. The ten largest account for roughly 13% of the sample.

Whole blood was collected in K2EDTA tubes by collaborating institutions according to the institutions' own protocols. Collaborator samples were shipped for TCRbeta analysis as frozen whole blood, isolated PBMCs, or DNA extracted from either sample type. The entry originates in a study of blood T cell repertoires in COVID-19 (dated by TCRdb to about 2020). Looking at the study overall: Samples from collaborators originated in the United States, Italy and Spain and spanned both the acute and convalescent phases of COVID-19. The prospective study material was composed of cDNA or gDNA derived from T cells, B-cell-depleted T cells, or PBMCs. Subjects who had been exposed to COVID-19, were actively infected with it, or had recovered from it provided the deeply sampled blood TCRbeta repertoires that made up the dataset. The repertoires were made available in a free public database intended to serve as a resource for research on the immune response to SARS-CoV-2. Samples came from the ongoing ImmuneRACE study (first 160 participants) plus 1,254 subjects from 6 global collaborators. Nearly every sample came with metadata listing a de-identified subject ID, COVID-19 status, age in years and sex. HLA class I and class II types, where available, came from metadata supplied by the sample provider rather than from assay-based typing.

Taken from the germline V gene, the CDR1 and CDR2 loops are SGHTS and YDEGEE. V has 8 bases trimmed and J has 7 bases trimmed; junction bases matching no gene number 13. The CDR3 runs 15 residues from the cysteine to the phenylalanine. This entry keeps only the CDR3 DNA: 45 bases, framed from base 1. Study-level results and caveats: Clinical and demographic metadata were provided uncurated, with the amount varying by source and participant.

The chain links TRBV5-8 with TRBJ2-1; the junction holds 9 bases that match TRBD1. Source material: peripheral blood. The sequence came from a human donor in a cohort sampled during active COVID-19. The nucleotide sequence reads as follows: TGTGCCAGGAACCGACAGGGGGGAGCTAGAAATGAGCAGTTCTTC. This translates into CARNRQGGARNEQFF.